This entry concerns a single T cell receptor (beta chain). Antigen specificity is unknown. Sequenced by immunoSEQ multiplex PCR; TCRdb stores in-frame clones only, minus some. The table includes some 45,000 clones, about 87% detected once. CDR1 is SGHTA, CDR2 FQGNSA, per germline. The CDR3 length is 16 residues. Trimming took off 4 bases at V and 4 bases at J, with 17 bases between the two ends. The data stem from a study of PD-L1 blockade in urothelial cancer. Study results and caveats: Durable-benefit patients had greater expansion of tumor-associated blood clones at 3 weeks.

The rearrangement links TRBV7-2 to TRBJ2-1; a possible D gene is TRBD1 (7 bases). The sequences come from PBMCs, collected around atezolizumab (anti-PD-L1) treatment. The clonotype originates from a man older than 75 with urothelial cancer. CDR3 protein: CASSSTGSGGYNEQFF. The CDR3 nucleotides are TGTGCCAGCAGCTCTACGGGGTCAGGGGGGTACAATGAGCAGTTCTTC.